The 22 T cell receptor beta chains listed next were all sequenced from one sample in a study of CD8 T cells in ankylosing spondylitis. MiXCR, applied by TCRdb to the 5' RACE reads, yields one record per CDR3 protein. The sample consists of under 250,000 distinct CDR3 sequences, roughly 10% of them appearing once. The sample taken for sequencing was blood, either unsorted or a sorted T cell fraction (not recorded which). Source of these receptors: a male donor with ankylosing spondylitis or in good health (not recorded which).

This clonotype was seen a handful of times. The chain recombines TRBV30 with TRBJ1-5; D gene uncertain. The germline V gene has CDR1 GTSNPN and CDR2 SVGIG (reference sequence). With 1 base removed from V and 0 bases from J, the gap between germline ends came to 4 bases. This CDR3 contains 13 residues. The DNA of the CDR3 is TGTGCCTGGAGTGCCCTTAGCAATCAGCCCCAGCATTTT. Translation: CAWSALSNQPQHF.

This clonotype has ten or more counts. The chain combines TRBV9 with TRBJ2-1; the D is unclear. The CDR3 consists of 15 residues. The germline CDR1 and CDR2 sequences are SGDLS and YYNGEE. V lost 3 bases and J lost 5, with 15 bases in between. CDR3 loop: CASSARVLKNNEQFF. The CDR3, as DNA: TGTGCCAGCAGCGCCCGGGTCTTAAAGAACAATGAGCAGTTCTTC.

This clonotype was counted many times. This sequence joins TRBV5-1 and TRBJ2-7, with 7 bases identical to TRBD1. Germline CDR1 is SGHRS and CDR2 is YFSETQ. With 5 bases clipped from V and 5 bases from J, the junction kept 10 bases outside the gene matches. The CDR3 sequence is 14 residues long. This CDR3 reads CASRDRDRSHEQYF. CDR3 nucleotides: TGCGCCAGCAGAGACAGGGACAGATCCCACGAGCAGTACTTC.

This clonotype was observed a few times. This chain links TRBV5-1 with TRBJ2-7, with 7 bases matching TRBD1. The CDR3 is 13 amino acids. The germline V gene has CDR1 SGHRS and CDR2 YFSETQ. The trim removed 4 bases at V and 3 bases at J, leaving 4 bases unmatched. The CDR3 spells CASSVGQRYEQYF. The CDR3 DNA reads TGCGCCAGCAGCGTGGGACAGCGCTACGAGCAGTACTTC.

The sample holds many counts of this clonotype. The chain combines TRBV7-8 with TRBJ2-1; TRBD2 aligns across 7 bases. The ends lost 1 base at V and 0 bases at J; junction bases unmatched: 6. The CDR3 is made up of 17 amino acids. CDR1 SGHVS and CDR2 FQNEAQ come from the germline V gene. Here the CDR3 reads CASSLDPRGSSYNEQFF. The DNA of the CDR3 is TGTGCCAGCAGCTTAGATCCTCGCGGGAGCTCCTACAATGAGCAGTTCTTC.

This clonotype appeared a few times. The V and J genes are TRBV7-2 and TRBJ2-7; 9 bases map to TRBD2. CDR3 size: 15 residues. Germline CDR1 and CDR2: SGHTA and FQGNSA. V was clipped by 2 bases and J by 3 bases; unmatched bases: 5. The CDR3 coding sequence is TGTGCCAGCAGCTTATATAGCGGGAGTCTCTACGAGCAGTACTTC. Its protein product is CASSLYSGSLYEQYF.

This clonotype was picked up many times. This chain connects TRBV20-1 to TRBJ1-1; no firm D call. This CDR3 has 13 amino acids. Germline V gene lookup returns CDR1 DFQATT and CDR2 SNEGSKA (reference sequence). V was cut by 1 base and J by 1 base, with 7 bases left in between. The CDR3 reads CSARAGGNTEAFF. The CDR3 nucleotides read TGCAGTGCTAGAGCCGGCGGGAACACTGAAGCTTTCTTT.

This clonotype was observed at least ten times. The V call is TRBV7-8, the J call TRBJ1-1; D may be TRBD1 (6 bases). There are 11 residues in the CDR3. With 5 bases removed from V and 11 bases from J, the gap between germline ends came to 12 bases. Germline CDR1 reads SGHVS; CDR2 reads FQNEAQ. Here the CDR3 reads CASSLTGHAFF. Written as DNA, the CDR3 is TGTGCCAGCAGCCTAACAGGGCACGCTTTCTTT.

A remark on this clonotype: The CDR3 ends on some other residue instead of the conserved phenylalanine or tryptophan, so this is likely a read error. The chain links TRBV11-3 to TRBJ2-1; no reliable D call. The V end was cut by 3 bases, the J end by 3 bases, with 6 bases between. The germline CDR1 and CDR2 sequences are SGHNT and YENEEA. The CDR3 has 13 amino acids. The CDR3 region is CASSLSNYNEQFL. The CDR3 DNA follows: TGTGCCAGCAGCTTGTCTAACTACAATGAGCAGTTCTTA.

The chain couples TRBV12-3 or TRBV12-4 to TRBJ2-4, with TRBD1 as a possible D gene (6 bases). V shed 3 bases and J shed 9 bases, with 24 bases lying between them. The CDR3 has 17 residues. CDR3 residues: CASSFSGQGKNRVIQYF. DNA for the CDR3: TGTGCCAGCAGTTTTTCCGGGCAGGGGAAGAACAGAGTCATTCAGTACTTC.

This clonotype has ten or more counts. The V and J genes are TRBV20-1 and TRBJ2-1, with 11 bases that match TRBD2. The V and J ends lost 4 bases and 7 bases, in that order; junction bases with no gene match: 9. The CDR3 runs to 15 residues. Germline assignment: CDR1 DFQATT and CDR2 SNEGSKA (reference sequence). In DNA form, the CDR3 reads TGCAGTGCTAACTTACTAGCGGGAGCACTTAATGAGCAGTTCTTC. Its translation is CSANLLAGALNEQFF.

CDR3 sequence: CASSPRQGSYTGELFF. The CDR3 DNA follows: TGTGCCAGCAGCCCCCGACAGGGTAGTTACACCGGGGAGCTGTTTTTT. The chain recombines TRBV14 with TRBJ2-2; 7 positions match TRBD1. Trimming took 4 bases from V and 3 from J; bases not matched to a gene: 8. This CDR3 spans 16 amino acids. Looked up from germline, CDR1 is SGHDN and CDR2 is FVKESK.

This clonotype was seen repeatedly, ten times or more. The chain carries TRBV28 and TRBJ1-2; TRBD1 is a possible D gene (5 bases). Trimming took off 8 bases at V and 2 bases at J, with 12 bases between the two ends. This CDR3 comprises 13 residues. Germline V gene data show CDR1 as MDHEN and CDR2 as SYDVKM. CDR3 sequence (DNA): TGTGCCAGCGGGGGTGGGCCCAACTATGGCTACACCTTC. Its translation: CASGGGPNYGYTF.

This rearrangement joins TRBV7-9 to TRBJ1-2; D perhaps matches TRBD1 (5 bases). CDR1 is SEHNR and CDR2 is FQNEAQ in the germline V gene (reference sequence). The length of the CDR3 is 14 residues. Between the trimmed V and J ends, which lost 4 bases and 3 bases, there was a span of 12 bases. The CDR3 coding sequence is TGTGCCAGCAGCTCCTCCGGGACCGACTATGGCTACACCTTC. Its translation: CASSSSGTDYGYTF. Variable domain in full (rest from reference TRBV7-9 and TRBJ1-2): DTGVSQNPRHKITKRGQNVTFRCDPISEHNRLYWYRQTLGQGPEFLTYFQNEAQLEKSRLLSDRFSAERPKGSFSTLEIQRTEQGDSAMYLCASSSSGTDYGYTFGSGTRLTVV.

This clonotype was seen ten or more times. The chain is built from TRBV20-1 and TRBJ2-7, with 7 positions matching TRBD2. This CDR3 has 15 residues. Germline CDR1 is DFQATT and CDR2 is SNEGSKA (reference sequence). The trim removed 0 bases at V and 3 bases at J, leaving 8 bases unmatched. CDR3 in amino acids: CSARDRGDGFYEQYF. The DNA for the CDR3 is TGCAGTGCTAGAGATCGGGGGGACGGATTCTACGAGCAGTACTTC.

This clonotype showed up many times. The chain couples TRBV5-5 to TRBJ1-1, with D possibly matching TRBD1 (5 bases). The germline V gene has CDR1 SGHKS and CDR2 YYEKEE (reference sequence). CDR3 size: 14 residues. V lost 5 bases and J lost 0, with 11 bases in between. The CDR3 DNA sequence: TGTGCCAGCAGTCGACAGCGGATGAACACTGAAGCTTTCTTT. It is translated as CASSRQRMNTEAFF.

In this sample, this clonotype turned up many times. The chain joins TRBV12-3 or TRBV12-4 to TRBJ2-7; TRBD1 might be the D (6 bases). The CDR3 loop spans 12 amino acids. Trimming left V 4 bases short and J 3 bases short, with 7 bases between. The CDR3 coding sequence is TGTGCCAGCAGTTGGGACAACTACGAGCAGTACTTC. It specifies CASSWDNYEQYF.

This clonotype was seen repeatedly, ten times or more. The CDR3: CASSLGHEPNTGELFF. CDR3 bases: TGCGCCAGCAGCCTGGGACACGAACCGAACACCGGGGAGCTGTTTTTT. The chain is built from TRBV5-1 and TRBJ2-2; perhaps TRBD1 as D (6 bases). CDR3 length: 16 residues. The germline V gene encodes CDR1 SGHRS and CDR2 YFSETQ. Trimming stripped 4 bases from V and 0 bases from J, with 13 bases between. Complete variable domain (other parts from reference TRBV5-1 and TRBJ2-2): KAGVTQTPRYLIKTRGQQVTLSCSPISGHRSVSWYQQTPGQGLQFLFEYFSETQRNKGNFPGRFSGRQFSNSRSEMNVSTLELGDSALYLCASSLGHEPNTGELFFGEGSRLTVL.

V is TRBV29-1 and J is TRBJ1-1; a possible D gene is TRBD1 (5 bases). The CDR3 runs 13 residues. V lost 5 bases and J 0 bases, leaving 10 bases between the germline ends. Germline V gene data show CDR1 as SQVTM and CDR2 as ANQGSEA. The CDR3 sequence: CSVSTALNTEAFF. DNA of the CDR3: TGCAGCGTTTCGACAGCTCTGAACACTGAAGCTTTCTTT.

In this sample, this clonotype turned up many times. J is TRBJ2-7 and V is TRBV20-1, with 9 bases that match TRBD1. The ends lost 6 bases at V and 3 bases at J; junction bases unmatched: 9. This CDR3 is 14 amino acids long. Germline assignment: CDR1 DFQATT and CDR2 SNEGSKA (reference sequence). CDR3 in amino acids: CSARRGDRDYEQYF. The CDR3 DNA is TGCAGTGCCAGACGCGGGGACAGGGACTACGAGCAGTACTTC.

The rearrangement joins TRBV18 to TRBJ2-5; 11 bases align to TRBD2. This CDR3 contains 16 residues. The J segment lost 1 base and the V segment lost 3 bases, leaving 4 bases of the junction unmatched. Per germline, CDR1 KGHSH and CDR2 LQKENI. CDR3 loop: CASSPGTSGAQETQYF. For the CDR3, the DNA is TGTGCCAGCTCACCTGGGACTAGCGGAGCCCAAGAGACCCAGTACTTC. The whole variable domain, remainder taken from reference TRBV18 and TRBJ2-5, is NAGVMQNPRHLVRRRGQEARLRCSPMKGHSHVYWYRQLPEEGLKFMVYLQKENIIDESGMPKERFSAEFPKEGPSILRIQQVVRGDSAAYFCASSPGTSGAQETQYFGPGTRLLVL.

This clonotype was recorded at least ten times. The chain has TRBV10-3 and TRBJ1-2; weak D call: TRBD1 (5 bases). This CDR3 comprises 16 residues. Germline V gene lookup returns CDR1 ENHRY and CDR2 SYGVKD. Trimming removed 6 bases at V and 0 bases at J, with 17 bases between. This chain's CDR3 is CAIRPPGGEANYGYTF. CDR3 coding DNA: TGTGCCATCAGACCCCCGGGGGGGGAAGCTAACTATGGCTACACCTTC.